A selection of T cell receptor beta chains follows, all from one sample in a study of shared clonotypes between healthy human individuals. The data were produced by immunoSEQ multiplex PCR, yet TCRdb's version contains in-frame clones alone and is incomplete. The table includes some 1.5 million clones, around 97% detected once. The sample was naive CD4+ T cells sorted from blood. Receptor source: a man aged 25 to 40 in good health. Each CDR3 is given with its conserved first and last residue. D genes are given only for firm matches. Rows give clone size only sometimes, using once, few, many, or a class for an expanded clone.

j_call v_call clone_size d_call cdr3_nt cdr3_aa
TRBJ1-5 TRBV2 once . TGTGCCAGCAGTGAAGAGGGGGGGTCTCAGCCCCAGCATTTT CASSEEGGSQPQHF
TRBJ2-7 TRBV27 . TRBD1 TGTGCCAGCCGGACAGGTGTAAGCTACGAGCAGTACTTC CASRTGVSYEQYF
TRBJ2-2 TRBV9 . . TGTGCCAGCAGCGGCACGGTCCACGGGGAGCTGTTTTTT CASSGTVHGELFF
TRBJ2-1 TRBV5-8 . . TGTGCCAGCAGATTAGCATCTGAGCAGTTCTTC CASRLASEQFF
TRBJ2-7 TRBV5-1 . TRBD1 TGCGCCAGCGCCATGGGACAGGGATTCGGAGAGCAGTACTTC CASAMGQGFGEQYF
TRBJ1-2 TRBV10-2 . . TGCGCCAGCCGTGTCGGGACCCACTATGGCTACACCTTC CASRVGTHYGYTF
TRBJ2-7 TRBV6-1 . TRBD1 TGTGCCAGCAGGAGACAGGGCTCGATTTCCTACGAGCAGTACTTC CASRRQGSISYEQYF
TRBJ2-7 TRBV5-3 . . TGTGCCAGAAGCGAGGGAAGGTGGGAGCCGGGCTACGAGCAGTACTTC CARSEGRWEPGYEQYF
TRBJ2-3 TRBV29-1 . TRBD1 TGCAGCGTTAAAGGACAGGGTGACACAGATACGCAGTATTTT CSVKGQGDTDTQYF
TRBJ1-5 TRBV27 . . TGTGCCAGCAGTTTATTCTCGGTCACAGGCGATCAGCCCCAGCATTTT CASSLFSVTGDQPQHF
TRBJ2-5 TRBV5-4 . . TGTGCCAGCAACGTGAAGGGTGAAGAGACCCAGTACTTC CASNVKGEETQYF
TRBJ1-2 TRBV10-2 . . TGCGCCAGCAGCCTAACGAAGGTCTATGGCTACACCTTC CASSLTKVYGYTF
TRBJ2-3 TRBV4-1 . TRBD2 TGCGCCAGCAGCCAATTCGGACTAGCGGGAGATACGCAGTATTTT CASSQFGLAGDTQYF
TRBJ2-1 TRBV7-3 . TRBD2 TGTGCCAGCAGCTTACTAGGACTAGCGATGAATGAGCAGTTCTTC CASSLLGLAMNEQFF
TRBJ2-3 TRBV11-2 . . TGTGCCAGCAGCTTAGGAGTAGTTTCGGACACAGATACGCAGTATTTT CASSLGVVSDTDTQYF
TRBJ2-7 TRBV6-6 . . TGTGCCAGCAGTTACCTTAGCTCCTACGAGCAGTACTTC CASSYLSSYEQYF
TRBJ1-4 TRBV6-5 . . TGTGCCAGCAGTTACTCGTTCGGGGGCTCGGGTGAAAAACTGTTTTTT CASSYSFGGSGEKLFF
TRBJ1-2 TRBV4-1 few . TGCGCCAGCAGCCAATCCTCAGATTGGGGGGGCTACACCTTC CASSQSSDWGGYTF
TRBJ1-2 TRBV5-6 once . TGTGCCAGCAGCTTCGACAGGAGAAACTATGGCTACACCTTC CASSFDRRNYGYTF
TRBJ1-5 TRBV28 . . TGTGCCAGCAGTTCGCCAGGACAGCGGCTCGACCCCCAGCATTTT CASSSPGQRLDPQHF
TRBJ2-2 TRBV18 . TRBD2 TGTGCCAGCTCACCCCGTAGCCTAGCGGGGGCGACGAACACCGGGGAGCTGTTTTTT CASSPRSLAGATNTGELFF
TRBJ2-7 TRBV28 . . TGTGCCAGCAGGGATGGACAGTCCCCCTCACGGCAGTACTTC CASRDGQSPSRQYF
TRBJ2-6 TRBV7-2 . TRBD1 TGTGCCAGCAGTCCCTCGACAGGGTCGGCCAACGTCCTGACTTTC CASSPSTGSANVLTF
TRBJ1-1 TRBV30 . TRBD1 TGTGCCTGGAACACAGGGGGGACTGAAGCTTTCTTT CAWNTGGTEAFF
TRBJ2-6 TRBV21-1 . . TGTGCCAGCAGCAAATCCTCTGGGGCCAACGTCCTGACTTTC CASSKSSGANVLTF
TRBJ1-1 TRBV5-1 few . TGCGCCAGCAGCTTGGACGGGGACACTGAAGCTTTCTTT CASSLDGDTEAFF
TRBJ2-2 TRBV5-6 . TRBD1 TGTGCCAGCAGTATCACTGTTCGACAGGGGGCTATGTACGCCGGGGAGCTGTTTTTT CASSITVRQGAMYAGELFF